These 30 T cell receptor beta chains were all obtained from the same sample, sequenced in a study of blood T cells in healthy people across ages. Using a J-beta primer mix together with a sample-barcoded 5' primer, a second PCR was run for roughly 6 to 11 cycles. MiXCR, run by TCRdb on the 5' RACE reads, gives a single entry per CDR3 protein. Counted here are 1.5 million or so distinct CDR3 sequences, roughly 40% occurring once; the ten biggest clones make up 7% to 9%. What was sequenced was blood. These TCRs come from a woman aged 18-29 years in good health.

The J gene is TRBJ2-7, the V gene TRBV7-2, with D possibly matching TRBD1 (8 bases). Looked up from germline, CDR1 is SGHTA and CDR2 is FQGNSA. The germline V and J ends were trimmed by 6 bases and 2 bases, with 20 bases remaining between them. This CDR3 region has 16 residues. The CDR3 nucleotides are TGTGCCAGCAGAACGAGCGGGGCAGGGGGCCCCTACGAGCAGTACTTC. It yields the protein CASRTSGAGGPYEQYF.

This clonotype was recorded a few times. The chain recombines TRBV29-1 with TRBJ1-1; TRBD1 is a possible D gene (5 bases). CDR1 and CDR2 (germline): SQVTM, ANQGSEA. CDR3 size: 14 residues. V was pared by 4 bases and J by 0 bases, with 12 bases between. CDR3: CSVVQGSMNTEAFF. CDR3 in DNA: TGCAGCGTTGTTCAGGGCTCCATGAACACTGAAGCTTTCTTT.

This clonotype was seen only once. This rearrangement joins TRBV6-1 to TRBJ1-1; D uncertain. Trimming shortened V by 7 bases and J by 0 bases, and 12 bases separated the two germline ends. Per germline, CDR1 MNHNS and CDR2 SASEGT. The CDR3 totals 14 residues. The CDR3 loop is CASNLGTLNTEAFF. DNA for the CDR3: TGTGCCAGCAATCTAGGAACATTGAACACTGAAGCTTTCTTT.

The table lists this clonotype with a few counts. The CDR3 DNA follows: TGCGCCAGCGCTACGCACACTGAAGCTTTCTTT. Amino acids: CASATHTEAFF. V and J are TRBV5-1 and TRBJ1-1, with D uncertain. V was shortened by 7 bases and J by 3 bases, with 7 bases between the two germline ends. This CDR3 is built from 11 residues. Germline V gene lookup returns CDR1 SGHRS and CDR2 YFSETQ.

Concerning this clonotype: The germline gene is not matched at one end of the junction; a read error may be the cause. CDR3 nucleotide sequence: TGTGCTAGCAGCGCACCTACCAACTATGGCTACACCTTC. Protein product: CASSAPTNYGYTF. V usage is TRBV7-9 and J usage is TRBJ1-2, with no clear D. This CDR3 contains 13 residues. The germline V gene encodes CDR1 SEHNR and CDR2 FQNEAQ (reference sequence).

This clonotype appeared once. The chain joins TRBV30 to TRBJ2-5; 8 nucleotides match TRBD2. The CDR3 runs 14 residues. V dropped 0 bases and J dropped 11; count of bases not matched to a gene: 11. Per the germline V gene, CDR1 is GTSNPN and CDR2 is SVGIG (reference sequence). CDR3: CAWSVVLAGKEQYF. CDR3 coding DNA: TGTGCCTGGAGTGTAGTATTAGCGGGAAAGGAGCAGTACTTC.

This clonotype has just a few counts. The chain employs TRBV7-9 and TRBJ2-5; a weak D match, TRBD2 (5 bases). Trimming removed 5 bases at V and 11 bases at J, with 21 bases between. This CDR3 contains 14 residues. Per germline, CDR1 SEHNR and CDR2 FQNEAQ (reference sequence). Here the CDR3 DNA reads TGTGCCAGCAGCGAGAAGCGGTTAGACAATGAGCAGTACTTC. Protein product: CASSEKRLDNEQYF.

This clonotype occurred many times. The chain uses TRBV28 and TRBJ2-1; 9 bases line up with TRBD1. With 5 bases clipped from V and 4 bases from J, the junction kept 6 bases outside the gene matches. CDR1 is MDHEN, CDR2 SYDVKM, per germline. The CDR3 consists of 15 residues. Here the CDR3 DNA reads TGTGCCAGCAGTGGTACAGGGGGCAGTTACAATGAGCAGTTCTTC. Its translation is CASSGTGGSYNEQFF.

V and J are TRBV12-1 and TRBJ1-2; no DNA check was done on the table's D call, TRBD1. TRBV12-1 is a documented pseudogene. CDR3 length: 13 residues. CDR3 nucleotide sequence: TGTGCCGGCATGGGGGGCGGCGACTATGGCTACACCTTC. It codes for CAGMGGGDYGYTF.

The CDR3 nucleotides are TGTGCCAGCAGCGAATCCAGCGGCCCCGCCTACGAGCAGTACTTC. This gives the protein CASSESSGPAYEQYF. The chain combines TRBV7-2 with TRBJ2-4, with D perhaps TRBD2 (5 bases). Near its end, the DNA agrees better with TRBJ2-7, so the J call may be wrong. Germline V gene data show CDR1 as SGHTA and CDR2 as FQGNSA. This CDR3 comprises 15 residues.

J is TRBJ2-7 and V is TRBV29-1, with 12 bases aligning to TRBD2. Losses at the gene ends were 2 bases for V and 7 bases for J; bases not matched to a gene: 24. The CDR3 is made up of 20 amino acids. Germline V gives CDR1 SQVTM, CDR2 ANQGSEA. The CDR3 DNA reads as TGCAGCGTTGAACTCTCCTCACTAGCGGGAGGACTCCGGGTTTACAATGAGCAGTACTTC. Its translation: CSVELSSLAGGLRVYNEQYF.

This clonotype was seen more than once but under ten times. Written as DNA, the CDR3 is TGTGCCAGCAGTCCAGGGACAGGGGCCGGTGAGCAGTTCTTC. Encoded protein: CASSPGTGAGEQFF. The chain has TRBV27 and TRBJ2-1; 10 bases match TRBD1. Germline V gives CDR1 MNHEY, CDR2 SMNVEV (reference sequence). The J segment lost 9 bases and the V segment lost 5 bases, leaving 7 bases of the junction unmatched. This CDR3 region has 14 residues.

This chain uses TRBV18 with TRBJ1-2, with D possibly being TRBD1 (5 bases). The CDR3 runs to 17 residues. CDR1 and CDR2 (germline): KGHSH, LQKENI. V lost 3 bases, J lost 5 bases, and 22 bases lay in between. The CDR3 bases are TGTGCCAGCTCACCCGAGGGACCGTCCCCCATAGGGTATGGCTACACCTTC. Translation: CASSPEGPSPIGYGYTF.

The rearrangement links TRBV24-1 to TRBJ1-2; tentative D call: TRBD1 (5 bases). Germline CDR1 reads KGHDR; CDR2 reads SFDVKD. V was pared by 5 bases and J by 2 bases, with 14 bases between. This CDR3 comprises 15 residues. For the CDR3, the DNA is TGTGCCACCAGTGCCAAAGGGACGGCCAACTATGGCTACACCTTC. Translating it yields CATSAKGTANYGYTF.

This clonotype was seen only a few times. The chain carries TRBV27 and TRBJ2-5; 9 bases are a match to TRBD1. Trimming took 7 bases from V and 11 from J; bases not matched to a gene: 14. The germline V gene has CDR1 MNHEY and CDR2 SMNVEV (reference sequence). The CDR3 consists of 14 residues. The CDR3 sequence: CASNPGTGLGEQYF. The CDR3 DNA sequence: TGTGCCAGCAATCCCGGGACAGGGCTGGGAGAGCAGTACTTC.

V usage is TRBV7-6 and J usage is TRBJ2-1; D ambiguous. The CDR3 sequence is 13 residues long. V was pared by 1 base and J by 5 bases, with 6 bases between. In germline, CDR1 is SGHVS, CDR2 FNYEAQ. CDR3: CASSLGWNNEQFF. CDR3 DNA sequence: TGTGCCAGCAGCTTAGGGTGGAACAATGAGCAGTTCTTC.

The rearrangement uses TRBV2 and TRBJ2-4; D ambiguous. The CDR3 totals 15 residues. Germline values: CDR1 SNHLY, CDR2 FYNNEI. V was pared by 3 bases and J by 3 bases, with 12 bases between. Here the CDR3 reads CASSEVHKDKNIQYF. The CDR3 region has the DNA TGTGCCAGCAGTGAGGTCCATAAAGACAAAAACATTCAGTACTTC.

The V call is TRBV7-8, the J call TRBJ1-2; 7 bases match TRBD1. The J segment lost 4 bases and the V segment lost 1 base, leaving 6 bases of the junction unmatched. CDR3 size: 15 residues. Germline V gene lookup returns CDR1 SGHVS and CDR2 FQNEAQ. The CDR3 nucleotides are TGTGCCAGCAGCTTAGTTGGGGACAGCGGCTATGGCTACACCTTC. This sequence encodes CASSLVGDSGYGYTF.

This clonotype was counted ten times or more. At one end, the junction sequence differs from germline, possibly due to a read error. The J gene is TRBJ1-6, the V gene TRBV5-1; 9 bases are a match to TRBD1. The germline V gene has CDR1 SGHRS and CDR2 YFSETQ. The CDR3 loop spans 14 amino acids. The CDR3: CASSSGQGNSPLHF. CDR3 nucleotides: TGTGCCAGCAGCTCGGGACAGGGAAATTCACCCCTCCACTTT. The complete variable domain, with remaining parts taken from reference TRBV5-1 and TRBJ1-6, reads KAGVTQTPRYLIKTRGQQVTLSCSPISGHRSVSWYQQTPGQGLQFLFEYFSETQRNKGNFPGRFSGRQFSNSRSEMNVSTLELGDSALYLCASSSGQGNSPLHFGNGTRLTVT.

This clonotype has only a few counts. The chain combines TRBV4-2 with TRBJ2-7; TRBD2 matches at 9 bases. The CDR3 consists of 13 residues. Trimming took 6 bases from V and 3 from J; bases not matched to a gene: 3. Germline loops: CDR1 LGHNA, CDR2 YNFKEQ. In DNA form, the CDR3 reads TGTGCCAGCAGTCCTAGCGGGGACTACGAGCAGTACTTC. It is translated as CASSPSGDYEQYF.

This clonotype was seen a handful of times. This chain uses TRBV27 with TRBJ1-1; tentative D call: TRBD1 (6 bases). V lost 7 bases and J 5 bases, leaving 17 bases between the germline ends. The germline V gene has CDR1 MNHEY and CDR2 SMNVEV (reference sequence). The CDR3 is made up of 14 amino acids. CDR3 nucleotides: TGTGCCAGCACCCGGGCACAGGGAGGAACTGAAGCTTTCTTT. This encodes CASTRAQGGTEAFF.

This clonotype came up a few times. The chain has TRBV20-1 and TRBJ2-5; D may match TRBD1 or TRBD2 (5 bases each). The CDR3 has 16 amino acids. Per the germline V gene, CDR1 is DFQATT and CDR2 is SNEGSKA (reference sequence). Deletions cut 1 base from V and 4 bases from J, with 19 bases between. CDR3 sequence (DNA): TGCAGTGCTAGAGGAGGGGTGGGCGTGGCGGTAGAGACCCAGTACTTC. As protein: CSARGGVGVAVETQYF.

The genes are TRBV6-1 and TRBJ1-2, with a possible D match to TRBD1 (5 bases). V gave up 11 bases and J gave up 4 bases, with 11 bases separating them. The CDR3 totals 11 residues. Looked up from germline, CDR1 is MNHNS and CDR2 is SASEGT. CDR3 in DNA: TGTGCCGCCACGGGGGGCTATGGCTACACCTTC. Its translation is CAATGGYGYTF.

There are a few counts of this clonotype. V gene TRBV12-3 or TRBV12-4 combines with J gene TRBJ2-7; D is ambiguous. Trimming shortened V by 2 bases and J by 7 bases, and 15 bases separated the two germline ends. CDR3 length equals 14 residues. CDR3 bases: TGTGCCAGCAGTTTAAGTTCGGGCTTCGATGAGCAGTACTTC. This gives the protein CASSLSSGFDEQYF.

CDR3 protein: CASSLGGQLNQPQHF. As DNA, the CDR3 is TGTGCCAGCAGCTTAGGCGGGCAGCTCAATCAGCCCCAGCATTTT. The rearrangement joins TRBV7-9 to TRBJ1-5; unclear D gene. Trimming took off 1 base at V and 3 bases at J, with 10 bases between the two ends. Germline-derived CDR1 and CDR2 are SEHNR and FQNEAQ (reference sequence). This CDR3 has 15 amino acids.

The CDR3 is CSARTALEFTDTQYF. In nucleotides, the CDR3 is TGCAGTGCTAGGACCGCCCTAGAATTCACAGATACGCAGTATTTT. V and J are TRBV20-1 and TRBJ2-3; the D is unclear. Looked up from germline, CDR1 is DFQATT and CDR2 is SNEGSKA (reference sequence). The CDR3 sequence is 15 residues long. V lost 3 bases, J lost 2 bases, and 15 bases lay in between.

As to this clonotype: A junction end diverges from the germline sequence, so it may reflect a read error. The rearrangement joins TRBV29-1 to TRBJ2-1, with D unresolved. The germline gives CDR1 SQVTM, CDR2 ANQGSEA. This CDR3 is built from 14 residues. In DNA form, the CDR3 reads TGCACCTCCTCACCGACATCAACCTACAATGAGCAGTTATTC. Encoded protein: CTSSPTSTYNEQLF.

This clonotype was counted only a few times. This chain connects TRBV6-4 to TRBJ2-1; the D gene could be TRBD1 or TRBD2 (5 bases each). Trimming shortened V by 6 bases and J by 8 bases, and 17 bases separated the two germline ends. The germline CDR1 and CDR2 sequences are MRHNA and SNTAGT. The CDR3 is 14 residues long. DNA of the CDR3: TGTGCCAGCAGCCGGGACCGGACGGGCCATGAGCAGTTCTTC. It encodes CASSRDRTGHEQFF.

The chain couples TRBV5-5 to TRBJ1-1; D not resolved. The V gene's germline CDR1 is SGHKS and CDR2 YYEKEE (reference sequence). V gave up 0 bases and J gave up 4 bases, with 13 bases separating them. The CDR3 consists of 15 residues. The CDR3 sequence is CASSLAVAALTEAFF. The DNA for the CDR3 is TGTGCCAGCAGCTTGGCCGTCGCAGCTCTCACTGAAGCTTTCTTT.

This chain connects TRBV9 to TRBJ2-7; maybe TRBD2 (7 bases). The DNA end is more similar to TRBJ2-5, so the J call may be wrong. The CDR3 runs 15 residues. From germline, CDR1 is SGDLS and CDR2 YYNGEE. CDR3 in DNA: TGTGCCAGCAGCCAATCGCCGGGGGGCGGCGAGACCCAGTACTTC. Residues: CASSQSPGGGETQYF.